This T cell receptor (beta chain) was profiled in a study of identifying expanded T cells in peripheral blood. Measured with immunoSEQ multiplex PCR; TCRdb has only the in-frame clones, and not every one. The sample holds fewer than 130,000 clones, 75% to 90% seen once. The V end lost 7 bases, the J end lost 9 bases, and 21 bases lay between the germline ends. CDR3 length: 14 amino acids. CDR1 is SNHLY, CDR2 FYNNEI, per germline. V usage is TRBV2 and J usage is TRBJ2-5; a possible D gene is TRBD2 (6 bases). The sequence derives from a person between 18 and 69 years old in good health. Sequenced: blood. CDR3 sequence reads: CASTASEPSISQYF. The CDR3, as DNA: TGTGCCAGCACCGCTAGCGAGCCTTCCATCTCCCAGTACTTC. Based on the CDR3 plus reference TRBV2 and TRBJ2-5, the full variable domain is EPEVTQTPSHQVTQMGQEVILRCVPISNHLYFYWYRQILGQKVEFLVSFYNNEISEKSEIFDDQFSVERPDGSNFTLKIRSTKLEDSAMYFCASTASEPSISQYFGPGTRLLVL.